These T cell receptor beta chains were read from a single sample in a study of response to subunit inactivated influenza vaccine. TCRdb reprocessed the RT-PCR reads with MiXCR, giving one entry per CDR3 protein. Found here are about 540,000 distinct CDR3 sequences, 14% of them singletons; the top ten hold 11%. The sample here was PBMCs from blood, taken 11 to 12 days after vaccination. These receptor sequences come from a man aged 50 to 59 who received an inactivated influenza vaccine. CDR3s include the opening cysteine and the closing phenylalanine or tryptophan. D genes are given only for firm matches. Size tells how often a clone was seen (once, few, many) or the class of an expanded clone, and some rows leave it out.

abundance	v_gene	d_gene	j_gene	CDR3aa	CDR3nt
few	TRBV29-1	TRBD1	TRBJ2-1	CSVMSLGQGGNEQFF	TGCAGCGTTATGTCCCTAGGACAGGGTGGGAATGAGCAGTTCTTC
few	TRBV7-9	TRBD1	TRBJ2-3	CASSFRQGNPDTQYF	TGTGCCAGCAGCTTCCGACAGGGAAATCCAGATACGCAGTATTTT
.	TRBV6-5	TRBD2	TRBJ2-3	CASSYGASGGWADTQYF	TGTGCCAGCAGTTACGGGGCTAGCGGGGGATGGGCAGATACGCAGTATTTT
.	TRBV7-2	.	TRBJ2-7	CASSLWIYYEQYF	TGTGCCAGCAGCTTATGGATCTACTACGAGCAGTACTTC
few	TRBV28	TRBD1	TRBJ2-3	CASSLSGQGRTDTQYF	TGTGCCAGCAGTTTATCCGGACAGGGAAGGACAGATACGCAGTATTTT
.	TRBV12-3/TRBV12-4	TRBD1	TRBJ1-1	CASSRTGGWNTEAFF	TGTGCCAGCAGTAGAACAGGGGGCTGGAACACTGAAGCTTTCTTT
few	TRBV10-3	.	TRBJ1-3	CAISDAGTLSGNTIYF	TGTGCCATCAGTGATGCCGGGACCCTCTCTGGAAACACCATATATTTT
.	TRBV27	TRBD1	TRBJ2-2	CASTLDSDRGRTGELFF	TGTGCCAGCACTTTAGACTCAGACAGGGGGCGCACCGGGGAGCTGTTTTTT
.	TRBV20-1	.	TRBJ2-7	CSARDRGREQYF	TGCAGTGCTAGAGATCGGGGTCGGGAGCAGTACTTC
.	TRBV5-1	.	TRBJ1-1	CASSLWAGIGTEAFF	TGCGCCAGCAGCTTGTGGGCAGGGATCGGCACTGAAGCTTTCTTT
.	TRBV7-9	.	TRBJ2-1	CASSLVVGGQYNEQFF	TGTGCCAGCAGCTTAGTTGTTGGGGGGCAATACAATGAGCAGTTCTTC
few	TRBV12-3/TRBV12-4	.	TRBJ2-1	CASSLRPRGNNEQFF	TGTGCCAGCAGTTTAAGGCCCAGGGGTAACAATGAGCAGTTCTTC
.	TRBV5-1	.	TRBJ2-4	CASSYTGTLAKNIQYF	TGCGCCAGCAGCTACACAGGAACCTTAGCCAAAAACATTCAGTACTTC
few	TRBV5-1	.	TRBJ2-5	CASSWGKAGQETQYF	TGCGCCAGCAGCTGGGGTAAGGCGGGGCAAGAGACCCAGTACTTC
.	TRBV25-1	.	TRBJ2-5	CASRRQFQETQYF	TGTGCCAGCCGTCGGCAGTTCCAAGAGACCCAGTACTTC
.	TRBV28	TRBD2	TRBJ2-1	CASSSGTSGRGNEQFF	TGTGCCAGCAGTTCCGGGACTAGCGGGAGAGGGAATGAGCAGTTCTTC
.	TRBV29-1	.	TRBJ2-1	CSVDGSYNEQFF	TGCAGCGTTGACGGGAGCTACAATGAGCAGTTCTTC
few	TRBV25-1	TRBD1	TRBJ2-7	CASSEDRTGKEEQYF	TGTGCCAGCAGTGAAGACAGGACAGGAAAGGAGGAGCAGTACTTC